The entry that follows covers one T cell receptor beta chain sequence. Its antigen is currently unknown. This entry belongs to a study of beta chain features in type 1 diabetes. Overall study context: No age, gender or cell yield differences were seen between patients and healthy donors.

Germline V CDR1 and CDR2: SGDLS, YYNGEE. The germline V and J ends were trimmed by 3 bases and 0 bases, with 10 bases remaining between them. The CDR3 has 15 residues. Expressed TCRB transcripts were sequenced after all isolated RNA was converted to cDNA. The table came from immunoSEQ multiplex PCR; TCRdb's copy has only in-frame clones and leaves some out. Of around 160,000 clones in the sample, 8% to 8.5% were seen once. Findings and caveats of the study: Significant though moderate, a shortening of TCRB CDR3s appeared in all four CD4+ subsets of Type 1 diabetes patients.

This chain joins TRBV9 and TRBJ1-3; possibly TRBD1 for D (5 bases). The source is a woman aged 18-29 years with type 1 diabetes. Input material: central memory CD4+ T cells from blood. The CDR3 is CASSEETVSGNTIYF. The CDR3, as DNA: TGTGCCAGCAGCGAAGAGACAGTCTCTGGAAACACCATATATTTT.